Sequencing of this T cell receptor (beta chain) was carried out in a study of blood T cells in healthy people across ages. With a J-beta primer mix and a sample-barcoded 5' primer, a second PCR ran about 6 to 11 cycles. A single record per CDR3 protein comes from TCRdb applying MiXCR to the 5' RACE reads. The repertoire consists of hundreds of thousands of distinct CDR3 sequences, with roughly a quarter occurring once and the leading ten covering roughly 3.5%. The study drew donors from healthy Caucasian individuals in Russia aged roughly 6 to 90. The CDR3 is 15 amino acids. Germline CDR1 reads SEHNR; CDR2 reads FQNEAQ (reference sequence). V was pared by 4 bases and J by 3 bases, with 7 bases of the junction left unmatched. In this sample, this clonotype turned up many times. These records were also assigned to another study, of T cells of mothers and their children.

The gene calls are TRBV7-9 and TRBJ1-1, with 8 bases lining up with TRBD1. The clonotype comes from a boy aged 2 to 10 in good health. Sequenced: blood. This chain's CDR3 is CASSSRLQGDTEAFF. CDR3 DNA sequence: TGTGCCAGCAGCTCTAGGTTACAGGGGGACACTGAAGCTTTCTTT.